This T cell receptor beta chain was recovered during a study of blood T cell repertoires in COVID-19 (dated by TCRdb to about 2020). Turning to the overall study: Samples from collaborators originated in the United States, Italy and Spain and spanned both the acute and convalescent phases of COVID-19. The prospective study material was composed of cDNA or gDNA derived from T cells, B-cell-depleted T cells, or PBMCs. The dataset comprised deeply sampled blood TCRbeta repertoires from subjects exposed to, actively infected with, or recovered from COVID-19. A freely available public database, intended as a resource for researchers studying the immune response to SARS-CoV-2, is where the repertoires were released. Samples came from the ongoing ImmuneRACE study (first 160 participants) plus 1,254 subjects from 6 global collaborators. Sample metadata almost always included a de-identified subject ID, COVID-19 status, age in years and sex. Where HLA class I and class II types were available, the types were taken from metadata supplied by the sample provider, not from assay-based typing. Overall results and qualifications from the work: How much clinical and demographic metadata was included differed by source and by participant, and the metadata was provided uncurated.

Of note for this clone: Its target antigen remains unknown. The record has no base qualities; no much larger clone is one base away.

The immunoSEQ Assay, a bias-controlled multiplex PCR, was used to amplify TCRbeta CDR3 regions from genomic DNA. The authors' pipeline ran thus. Within the assay, amplification of reference gene primers was used to estimate how many nucleated cells each sample contained. To quantify the absolute abundance of each unique TCRbeta CDR3 rearrangement, sequence reads were collapsed and filtered. For each sample, productive Simpson clonality was calculated as the square root of Simpson's diversity index across productive rearrangements. What TCRdb holds here is the immuneACCESS table cut down to in-frame rearrangements. Part of the clones is not present; checked against another copy, under half of the missing clones reflect an unresolved V gene, and the others are unexplained. V and J calls and clone size are those listed in that table; D and trimming were worked out from the DNA. A total of about 400,000 clones appear in this sample, around 90% of them only once. The ten most abundant clones make up 2% to 2.5% of the sample.

Participants in the prospective study were enrolled through a virtual design, were aged about 18 to 90 years, and lived in roughly 24 United States geographic areas. Cohort assignment in the prospective study relied on participant-reported clinical history from a screening survey and a study questionnaire. In the prospective study, mobile phlebotomists collected whole blood, serum and a nasopharyngeal or oropharyngeal swab from each participant. Participants in the prospective study had the option to provide additional blood draws and questionnaires over a roughly 2-month period. Blood samples from the prospective study were shipped frozen or at room temperature prior to DNA extraction. V loses 3 bases at its end and J loses 4 bases; junction bases beyond the gene matches: 5. From the cysteine through the phenylalanine, the CDR3 covers 16 amino acids. Only CDR3 DNA remains: 48 bases, in frame from the first base. CDR1 SGDLS and CDR2 YYNGEE are derived from the germline V gene.

The sample comprised PBMCs or T cells enriched from blood (not recorded which). This TCR came from a woman aged 40 to 49 with acute COVID-19. The chain is encoded by TRBV9 joined to TRBJ2-3; 13 of the junction bases match TRBD2. In nucleotides, the sequence is TGTGCCAGCAGCGCTGGACTAGCGGGGGAGGCAGATACGCAGTATTTT. This yields the protein CASSAGLAGEADTQYF. Full variable domain (CDR3 extended with the reference TRBV9 and TRBJ2-3 proteins): DSGVTQTPKHLITATGQRVTLRCSPRSGDLSVYWYQQSLDQGLQFLIQYYNGEERAKGNILERFSAQQFPDLHSELNLSSLELGDSALYFCASSAGLAGEADTQYFGPGTRLTVL.